This note documents a single T cell receptor (beta chain) sequence. This sample was taken from a study of T cell changes during pregnancy in multiple sclerosis. Method: immunoSEQ multiplex PCR; TCRdb's copy keeps in-frame clones and lacks some. The sample records tens of thousands of clones, approximately 92% being singletons. Germline assignment: CDR1 SGHTA and CDR2 FQGNSA. With 0 bases clipped from V and 7 bases from J, the junction kept 3 bases outside the gene matches. The CDR3 consists of 14 residues. This TCR was sampled from a female donor with multiple sclerosis, enrolled in a pregnancy study. This chain joins TRBV7-2 and TRBJ2-5; TRBD2 agrees at 9 bases. The material sequenced was CD4+ T cells from peripheral blood mononuclear cells, taken in the third trimester of pregnancy. The DNA for the CDR3 is TGTGCCAGCAGCTTAGCGACTAGCGGAGCGACCCAGTACTTC. As protein: CASSLATSGATQYF.